This TCR beta chain is from a study of T cell responses to AZD1222 COVID-19 vaccine. The V segment lost 3 bases and the J segment 8 bases; nucleotides outside the gene matches: 5. Germline-derived CDR1 and CDR2 are SEHNR and FQNEAQ (reference sequence). This CDR3 has 14 residues. Clones were read by immunoSEQ multiplex PCR, and TCRdb kept only the in-frame ones, dropping some. The sample holds 180,000 or so clones, 94% seen once. This TCR was sampled from an adult in good health. The V and J genes are TRBV7-9 and TRBJ2-1, with 9 bases fitting TRBD2. Sequences were derived from peripheral blood, sampled on day 0 of AZD1222 vaccination. CDR3 region: CASSFSGSSDEQFF. CDR3 nucleotide sequence: TGTGCCAGCAGCTTTAGCGGGAGCAGCGATGAGCAGTTCTTC.